This TCR beta chain was obtained from a study of beta chain features in type 1 diabetes. Investigators reverse transcribed all isolated RNA, so they sequenced expressed TCRB transcripts. The assay was immunoSEQ multiplex PCR, and TCRdb's table has in-frame clones only and misses some. The repertoire has roughly 500,000 clones, over 10% of them found once; the top ten carry over 0.04%. This CDR3 has 13 residues. V lost 1 base and J lost 0, with 3 bases in between. The germline V gene has CDR1 SGHNT and CDR2 YYREEE (reference sequence). The sequencing sample was made of naive CD4+ T cells from blood. The receptor was isolated from a woman under 30 in good health. This rearrangement joins TRBV5-4 to TRBJ2-3, with no clear D. This CDR3 reads CASSLFSTDTQYF. The CDR3 DNA follows: TGTGCCAGCAGCTTGTTTAGCACAGATACGCAGTATTTT.